The 7 T cell receptor beta chains below all came from one sample that was sequenced in a study of identical twins. TCRdb called the 5' RACE reads again in MiXCR, with one record for every CDR3 protein. The sample has about 690,000 distinct CDR3 sequences; 5.5% to 6.5% are singletons. The sample taken for sequencing was naive T cells sorted from blood. The receptors were gathered from a man aged 18 to 30 in good health.

The J gene is TRBJ2-5, the V gene TRBV3-1; 10 nucleotides agree with TRBD2. Trimming at V came to 3 bases and at J to 4 bases, leaving 5 bases not matched to a gene. The CDR3 has 15 residues. Germline V gene data show CDR1 as LGHDT and CDR2 as YNNKEL (reference sequence). The chain's CDR3 is CASSQPKREGETQYF. CDR3 nucleotide sequence: TGTGCCAGCAGCCAGCCGAAGCGGGAGGGAGAGACCCAGTACTTC.

Here the CDR3 reads CASSAAYEQFF. CDR3 DNA: TGTGCCAGCAGTGCCGCGTATGAGCAGTTCTTC. The chain joins TRBV2 to TRBJ2-1; D is uncertain. CDR3 length: 11 amino acids. Trimming shortened V by 4 bases and J by 8 bases, and 6 bases separated the two germline ends. Germline V CDR1 and CDR2: SNHLY, FYNNEI. The variable domain in full, with the rest retrieved from reference TRBV2 and TRBJ2-1, is EPEVTQTPSHQVTQMGQEVILRCVPISNHLYFYWYRQILGQKVEFLVSFYNNEISEKSEIFDDQFSVERPDGSNFTLKIRSTKLEDSAMYFCASSAAYEQFFGPGTRLTVL.

The gene calls are TRBV11-3 and TRBJ2-7; D is possibly TRBD1 (5 bases). The germline gives CDR1 SGHNT, CDR2 YENEEA. The V end was cut by 3 bases, the J end by 2 bases, with 8 bases between. This CDR3 is 13 amino acids long. CDR3 sequence reads: CASSFRETYEQYF. For the CDR3, the DNA is TGTGCCAGCAGCTTCAGGGAAACCTACGAGCAGTACTTC.

This clonotype was observed many times. V is TRBV12-3 or TRBV12-4 and J is TRBJ2-6, with D maybe TRBD1 (6 bases). V was cut by 5 bases and J by 0 bases, with 17 bases left in between. CDR3 size: 18 residues. This chain's CDR3 is CASSHSSGVSSGANVLTF. DNA of the CDR3: TGTGCCAGCAGTCACAGTTCAGGGGTCTCCTCTGGGGCCAACGTCCTGACTTTC.

This clonotype was seen repeatedly, ten times or more. The rearrangement uses TRBV29-1 and TRBJ2-7; TRBD1 matches at 8 bases. The CDR3 is 15 residues long. V dropped 1 base and J dropped 2; count of bases not matched to a gene: 7. Germline V gene lookup returns CDR1 SQVTM and CDR2 ANQGSEA. Here the CDR3 reads CSVEAGQGVPYEQYF. The CDR3 nucleotides are TGCAGCGTTGAAGCTGGACAGGGAGTTCCCTACGAGCAGTACTTC.

This clonotype was observed a few times. The rearrangement uses TRBV6-2 or TRBV6-3 and TRBJ2-5; 10 nucleotides agree with TRBD2. J lost 1 base, V lost 4 bases, and 6 bases had no gene match. Germline V gene data show CDR1 as MNHEY and CDR2 as SVGEGT. The length of the CDR3 is 16 residues. The CDR3 DNA reads as TGTGCCAGCAGTTTCATAGCGGGAGGCACCCAAGAGACCCAGTACTTC. Translation gives CASSFIAGGTQETQYF.

This clonotype was seen many times. This chain joins TRBV4-1 and TRBJ2-3; TRBD2 matches 12 bases. Germline values: CDR1 MGHRA, CDR2 YSYEKL. V shed 3 bases and J 11 bases; nucleotides not matched to a gene: 15. This CDR3 spans 17 amino acids. The CDR3 reads CASSQGILAGGPLWQYF. The CDR3 bases are TGCGCCAGCAGCCAGGGGATACTAGCGGGAGGCCCCTTGTGGCAGTATTTT.